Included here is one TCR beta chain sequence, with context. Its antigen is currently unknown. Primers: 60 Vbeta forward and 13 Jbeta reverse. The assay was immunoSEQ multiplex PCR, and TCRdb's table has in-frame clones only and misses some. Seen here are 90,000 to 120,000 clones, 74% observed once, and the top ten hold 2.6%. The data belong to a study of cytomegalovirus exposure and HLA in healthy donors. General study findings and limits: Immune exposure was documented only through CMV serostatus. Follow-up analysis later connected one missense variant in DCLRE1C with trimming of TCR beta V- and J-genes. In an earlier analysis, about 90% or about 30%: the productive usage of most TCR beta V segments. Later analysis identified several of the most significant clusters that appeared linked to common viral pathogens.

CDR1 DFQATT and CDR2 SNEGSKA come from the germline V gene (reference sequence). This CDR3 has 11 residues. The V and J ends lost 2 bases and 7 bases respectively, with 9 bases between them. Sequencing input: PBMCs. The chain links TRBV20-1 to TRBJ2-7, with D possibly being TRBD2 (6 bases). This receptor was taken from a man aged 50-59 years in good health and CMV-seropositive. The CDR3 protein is CSARHRGEQYF. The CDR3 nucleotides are TGCAGTGCTAGACACCGGGGGGAGCAGTACTTC.